This T cell receptor (beta chain) appears in the sequencing data of a study of cytomegalovirus exposure and HLA in healthy donors (dated by TCRdb to 2015 to 2018). With respect to the entire study: According to an earlier analysis of 550 to 700 of the donors, roughly 180 million T cells yielded roughly 110 million unique TCR beta sequences and roughly 280 Gb of sequence data. Approximately 330 gigabases of sequencing data and around 85 million unique TCR sequences made up an early release that covered 500 to 700 HLA-typed donors. Among the roughly 410 genotyped donors, approximately 81% belonged to the genetic ancestry cluster associated with self-reported Caucasian donors. The study aimed to test whether signatures of past pathogen exposure could be identified by cataloging public T cell receptors. The study profiled the T cell repertoires of hundreds of subjects by immunosequencing and related them to cytomegalovirus serostatus. Besides the first cohort of 550 to 750 subjects, a separate validation cohort made up of 120 different subjects was used. The study combined high-throughput TCR immunosequencing, statistical association of individual TCRs with disease status, and machine learning to predict cytomegalovirus infection status. A later analysis re-analyzed previously published TCR beta repertoires from roughly 690 donors and added high-resolution HLA genotyping to study TCR occurrence patterns. Rather than using new phenotypic data, the later analysis identified candidate immune exposures from TCR beta sequences and from how often those sequences occurred across donors. An earlier analysis of some 600 of the donors applied high-throughput TCR beta sequencing to assess whether each TCR beta V gene segment acted as functional or pseudogenic. Alongside the repertoire data, information on donor age, sex, ethnicity and CMV serostatus was compiled. In a later genetic analysis, genome-wide SNP genotypes for 398 of the 666 donors were used, and that subset was treated as a discovery cohort. Every repertoire in the discovery cohort had been generated on one and the same sequencing platform. Both class I and class II loci were covered by HLA typing, at four-digit resolution. The number of donors typed differed by locus, with roughly 620-630 for A, B, C, DRB1 and DQB1, more than 500 for DQA1, 600 to 610 for DPA1, and 450 to 480 for DPB1. About five DR-DQ haplotypes were treated as single units for association and clustering because of strong linkage in the cohort. Among about 360 genotyped donors of the cohort, an average of around 240,000 unique TCR beta nucleotide sequences were sequenced per donor, roughly a sixth of them non-productive. What the research found in general, with its limitations: According to the authors, the approach could potentially be generalized to other disease states and immunological phenotypes. While some public TCRs were present in many individuals, most TCR sequences turned up only very rarely across donors. A group of highly shared sequence variants was considered likely to be a technical artifact of the sequencing pipeline. Presence/absence analyses assumed roughly uniform sequencing depth across donors, an assumption that may not hold. Because HLA typing was missing for some donors at each locus, association tests included only the typed subset. The only immune exposure information available for the cohort was CMV serostatus. A later genetic analysis reported fewer N-insertions in productive TCRs among donors in an Asian-associated ancestry cluster than the roughly 620-donor mean. Correlated functional status among segregating V segments might reflect linkage disequilibrium, but an unknown experimental factor could not be ruled out. In a later analysis, HLA-associated TCR beta chains showed more clonal expansion and lower generation probabilities than non-associated chains that were equally common. Strong co-occurrence of HLA alleles, especially DR and DQ, made assigning TCR associations to individual alleles difficult. Because counts were too low, more than 15 rarely observed V segments, including chromosome 9 orphons, were excluded from the earlier analysis of 587 of the donors. Broadly in line with IMGT annotations, most TCR beta V segments showed up in productive rearrangements about 90% or about 30% of the time in an earlier analysis of around 550 of the donors. A later analysis found that TCR association rates varied across HLA loci, with DRB1 alleles showing the most associated TCRs and HLA-C alleles the fewest. The classifier was reported to diagnose cytomegalovirus status with high specificity and sensitivity in both the original cohort and the validation cohort. A further reported finding was that TCR beta sequences accurately predicted the HLA-A and HLA-B alleles for most subjects in the first cohort. This cohort had only TCR beta chains sequenced, and the lack of alpha or paired-chain data limited which features could be detected. Most CMV-associated TCR beta chains appeared to be HLA-restricted in a later analysis, and the HLA associations seemed to be driven largely by CMV exposure. The study gave a list of about 170 TCR beta chains associated with cytomegalovirus. A later analysis associated 16,951 TCR beta sequences with specific HLA alleles at a false discovery rate of 0.05. In vitro tests confirmed that three of the cytomegalovirus-associated TCR beta chains recognize cytomegalovirus antigens. In a later analysis, several top co-occurrence clusters were reported to appear linked to parvovirus B19, influenza, CMV and Epstein-Barr virus. An association between a missense DCLRE1C variant and V-gene and J-gene trimming of TCR beta chains was found in a later genetic analysis and replicated in an independent cohort. Because the 87-base-pair reads could not distinguish some IMGT-functional V segments, including TRBV6-2 and TRBV6-3, those segments were excluded.

Points on this clone: The target of this receptor is not known. Base qualities are missing; no much larger clone stands one base away.

The library was generated by the immunoSEQ multiplex PCR assay. For the multiplex PCR, a mixture combining 60 forward primers for TCR Vbeta segments and 13 reverse primers for TCR Jbeta segments was used. Amplification of the CDR3 region of rearranged TCR beta genes was performed with a multiplex PCR assay on genomic DNA. On the Illumina HiSeq System, the amplified TCR beta libraries were sequenced as 87-base-pair reads. In the source study's methods: In a later analysis, about 80 million unique TCR beta chains were counted across the roughly 670 repertoires, and roughly 11 million of these chains were shared by at least two donors. Raw reads were error-corrected and collapsed into unique sequences by a nearest-neighbor algorithm in which closely related sequences were merged to remove PCR and sequencing errors. Alignment of CDR3 sequences to IMGT reference sequences was used to assign V, D and J gene segments. For a sequence to be retained, a match of at least six nucleotides was required to both a V gene segment and a J gene segment. Rearrangements were classified as productive when the CDR3 lacked stop codons and remained in frame with V and J, and all other rearrangements were classified as non-productive. CDR3 was defined according to IMGT convention as the region running from the second conserved V-encoded cysteine to the conserved J-encoded phenylalanine. The earlier analysis of about 640 of the donors excluded any sequence lacking an unambiguous match to a single V gene segment. An earlier analysis of 587 of the donors classified V segments as functional when productive rearrangements were above 56.7% and as segregating when the standard deviation between donors was above 5%. A statistical classification framework was built for diagnosing cytomegalovirus status from the catalog of TCR beta chain sequences. In a later analysis, V and J genes were assigned by comparing TCR nucleotide sequences against IMGT/GENE-DB human TR gene sequences. Using the TCRdist pipeline, a later analysis assigned CDR3 sequences along with most-parsimonious VDJ recombination scenarios. A later analysis defined each TCR beta chain by its CDR3 amino acid sequence plus V-gene family, and excluded reads lacking a unique V-gene family. In a later analysis, around 650 highly shared, low-generation-probability nucleotide sequences were removed to address suspected cross-contamination and a sequencing artifact. In a later analysis, a clonal expansion index was calculated for each public chain from normalized within-repertoire ranks of inferred template counts. A later analysis computed generation probabilities with a VDJ recombination model fitted to out-of-frame rearrangements, and checked the results against IGoR. In a later analysis, hypergeometric tests were used to score TCR-TCR, TCR-HLA and TCR-CMV co-occurrence, with a repertoire-size bias correction applied to TCR pairs. A later analysis estimated false discovery rates by permuting HLA or CMV assignments 20 times. In a later analysis, co-occurring TCRs were grouped using DBSCAN, and TCRdist sequence similarity was added for clustering within HLA-allele-positive subsets. Co-occurrence clustering excluded repertoires with fewer than 30,000 or more than 120,000 public chains, plus five with anomalous nucleotide sharing. The clones in this table, taken by TCRdb from immuneACCESS, are in-frame only. Not every clone is retained; where verified, under half of the shortfall comes from an unresolved V gene, and the cause of the rest is unknown. V and J calls and clone size follow that table, whereas D and trimming were derived from the DNA. This sample gives around 140,000 clones in total; more than 75% of them show up just once. Of the sample, 1.4% to 1.5% falls within the top ten clones.

V is clipped by 2 bases and J by 5 bases, and the sequence between their germline boundaries is 10 bases long. Counted from cysteine to phenylalanine, this CDR3 has 14 amino acids. This entry keeps only the CDR3 DNA: 42 bases, framed from base 1. The germline V gene yields MDHEN for CDR1 and SYDVKM for CDR2. In total, more than 500 healthy bone marrow donors made up the cohort. Cohort members were all nominally healthy when sampled, although unrecorded immune exposures were likely present. The donor tested CMV seronegative and was one of the 352 seronegative cohort members. A peripheral blood sample was collected from each donor, and TCR beta sequencing was performed on peripheral blood mononuclear cells. The Qiagen DNeasy Blood Extraction Kit was used to extract genomic DNA from the blood cell samples.

The chain is assembled from TRBV28 and TRBJ1-5; the D gene remains uncertain. Sequenced input: PBMCs. The TCR was taken from a female donor in good health and CMV-seronegative. CDR3 reads: CASSLVSRYQPQHF. DNA sequence: TGTGCCAGCAGTTTAGTTTCCAGATATCAGCCCCAGCATTTT.